This TCR beta chain was retrieved from a study of shared clonotypes between healthy human individuals. Study details: Per-donor plates numbered three CD4 naive, three CD4 memory, two CD8 naive and one CD8 memory. Study-level findings and limits: Among the subsets, naive ones generally showed larger estimated richness than memory ones.

CD45RO-negative, CCR7-positively selected cells formed the naive CD8 fraction, excluding terminally differentiated effector memory CD45RA+ cells. About this clone itself: Antigen unknown.

V lost 6 bases, J lost 4 bases, and 15 bases lay in between. The CDR3 loop spans 15 amino acids. Per the germline V gene, CDR1 is MNHEY and CDR2 is SMNVEV (reference sequence). Profiling relied on immunoSEQ multiplex PCR, and the TCRdb table lists in-frame clones only, not all of them. The table shows about 2 million clones, with less than 95% occurring only once. This receptor was obtained from a young man in good health. The rearrangement joins TRBV27 to TRBJ2-2, with D maybe TRBD1 (6 bases). Sample: naive CD8+ T cells sorted from blood. CDR3 sequence: CASSLGWGPTGELFF. The CDR3 nucleotides read TGTGCCAGCAGCCTCGGGTGGGGGCCCACCGGGGAGCTGTTTTTT.